Sequencing of this T cell receptor beta chain was carried out in a study of molecular identifiers for immune sequencing clone quantification (dated by TCRdb to the late 2010s). At the level of the whole study: For a replicate experiment, RNA from approximately 20,000 or 100,000 naive CD8 T cells was divided into five aliquots, and four of the five aliquots were sequenced. This methods study used CD8 T cells to benchmark TCR RNA copy counting and molecular-identifier clustering-based TCR repertoire sequencing (MIDCIRS).

This clonotype occurred a few times. Its specific antigen is unknown. A read error may explain this, as a much larger clone is one base away. Libraries were built with PCR. TCRdb names Illumina HiSeq 4000 as the instrument used. Bulk TCR libraries were prepared as previously described, using TCR primers listed in Table S5. Purification of total RNA was performed with the Qiagen AllPrep DNA/RNA kit. Before analysis, reads from multiple sequencing runs of one library were combined. The study's own analysis went as follows. Only reads with exact TCR constant sequence were kept, trimmed to 150 nt, and grouped by their 12-nt molecular barcodes. Reads inside each barcode group were sub-clustered using a 15% Levenshtein threshold, and a quality-weighted consensus sequence was constructed for each RNA molecule. Non-functional sequences were discarded, and so were lower-count sequences lying one edit away from another sequence. Based on fitting two negative binomial distributions, any barcode sub-cluster with under 20% of the maximum read count was discarded. TCRdb's own reprocessing of the public reads used fastp at Q25 and MiXCR and kept productive beta chains. Each record represents a unique CDR3 protein, reported with the most common genes and DNA among its rows. In this record, the V and J calls reflect TCRdb's handling and not the investigators' own analysis. Present in this sample are about 640,000 distinct CDR3 sequences, approximately 20% of which were seen just once. Around 0.9% of the sample belongs to the ten largest clones.

Libraries of naive CD8 T cells were built from about 19,000 to 1,100,000 sorted cells, with 10%, 30% or 50% of the purified RNA used. Naive CD8 T cells were FACS-sorted as CD8+CD4-CCR7+CD45RA+ on a BD FACSAria II into RLT Plus buffer. To test detection sensitivity, Jurkat RNA equivalent to roughly eleven TCR copies was spiked into samples of about 17,000-1,100,000 naive CD8 T cells. CD8 T cells were enriched using RosetteSep CD8+ T Cell Enrichment Cocktail and Ficoll-Paque, and the enriched cells then underwent ACK red cell lysis. Results and caveats for the whole study, not just this receptor: Without barcode sub-clustering, chimeric consensus sequences inflated TCR diversity; chimeras reached as high as 47%. Modeling gave about three recovered TCR RNA copies per cell versus 8 to 10 by digital PCR, implying roughly 30% capture efficiency. In CMV-specific effector cells, clones with more than 20 RNA copies contained over 98% of molecules, whereas in naive cells such clones contained under 1% of molecules. The naive libraries included spiked-in Jurkat TCR RNA (roughly eleven copies' worth), and this Jurkat TCR RNA is not part of the donor repertoire. Highly expanded clone sizes could be underestimated if identical TCR molecules share a barcode. Even against a background of 750,000 to 1,000,000 naive CD8 T cells, spiked-in Jurkat TCR RNA amounting to a single cell's worth was reported to be detectable.

Material for sequencing was naive CD8+ T cells from blood, with Jurkat cell RNA spiked in. This sample's cell subset or site label indicates: FACS-sorted CD8+CD4-CCR7+CD45RA+ naive T cells. This clonotype originated in a human donor in good health. Some libraries in this study had Jurkat cell RNA spiked in.

The DNA sequence is given as TGTGCCACCAGCAGAGGGGTTAGCGGGGGCACAGATGCGCAGTATTTT. Its translation is CATSRGVSGGTDAQYF. The V and J genes are TRBV15 and TRBJ2-3, with 9 central nucleotides matching TRBD2. The germline V gene encodes CDR1 LNHNV and CDR2 YYDKDF (reference sequence). The CDR3 runs 16 residues from the cysteine to the phenylalanine. CDR3 DNA is the only sequence kept; it has 48 bases, read in frame from the first base.